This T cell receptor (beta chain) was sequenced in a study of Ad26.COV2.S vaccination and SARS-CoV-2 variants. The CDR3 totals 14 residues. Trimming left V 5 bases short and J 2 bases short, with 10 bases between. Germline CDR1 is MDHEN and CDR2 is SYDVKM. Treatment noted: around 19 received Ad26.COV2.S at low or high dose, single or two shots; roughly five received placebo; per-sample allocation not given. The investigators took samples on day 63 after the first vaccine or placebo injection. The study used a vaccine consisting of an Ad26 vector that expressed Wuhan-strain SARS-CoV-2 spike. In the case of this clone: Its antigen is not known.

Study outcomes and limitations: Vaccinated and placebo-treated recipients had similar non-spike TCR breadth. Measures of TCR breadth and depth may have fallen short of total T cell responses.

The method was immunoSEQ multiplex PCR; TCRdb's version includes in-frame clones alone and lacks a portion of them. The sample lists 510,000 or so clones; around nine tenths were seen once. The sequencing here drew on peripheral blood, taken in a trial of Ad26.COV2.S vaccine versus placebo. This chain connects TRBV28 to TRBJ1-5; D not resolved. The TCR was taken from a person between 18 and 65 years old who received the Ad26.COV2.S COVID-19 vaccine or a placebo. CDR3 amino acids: CASSRPSGNQPQHF. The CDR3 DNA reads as TGTGCCAGCAGTCGTCCCTCGGGCAATCAGCCCCAGCATTTT.